Shown below are 20 T cell receptor beta chains from a single sample sequenced in a study of identical twins (TCRdb year 2016). The library was obtained by 5' RACE. Instrument used: Illumina HiSeq 2000. The public reads were reanalyzed by TCRdb: fastp trimming at Q25, MiXCR alignment, in-frame beta chains only. Rows are combined by CDR3 protein, so each entry shows the most common genes and DNA. The sample includes around 510,000 distinct CDR3 sequences, with 13% to 15% observed a single time. The biggest ten clones account for 0.8% to 1% of the sample. These same data were also listed under a study on yellow fever vaccine responses in identical twins.

What was sequenced was CD4+ T cells sorted from blood. The receptors originated from a young woman in good health.

The chain has TRBV27 and TRBJ2-3; TRBD2 agrees at 10 bases. The germline V gene encodes CDR1 MNHEY and CDR2 SMNVEV (reference sequence). The V and J ends lost 4 bases and 4 bases, in that order; junction bases with no gene match: 14. The CDR3 has 18 residues. The CDR3 is CASSSGTSGVSPPDTQYF. For the CDR3, the DNA is TGTGCCAGCAGTTCCGGAACTAGCGGGGTGAGCCCCCCAGATACGCAGTATTTT.

Ten or more counts support this clonotype. The chain is built from TRBV20-1 and TRBJ2-2, with D tentatively TRBD2 (6 bases). V was trimmed by 0 bases and J by 7 bases, leaving 6 bases between them. CDR3 length equals 12 residues. Looked up from germline, CDR1 is DFQATT and CDR2 is SNEGSKA (reference sequence). The CDR3 nucleotides are TGCAGTGCTAGAGAGGGGGGCGGGGAGCTGTTTTTT. Encoded protein: CSAREGGGELFF.

The chain is built from TRBV10-3 and TRBJ1-5; D is unresolved. V was pared by 3 bases and J by 2 bases, with 2 bases between. CDR3 length equals 12 residues. Germline assignment: CDR1 ENHRY and CDR2 SYGVKD. The CDR3 DNA is TGTGCCATCAGTGATGGCAATCAGCCCCAGCATTTT. The encoded protein is CAISDGNQPQHF.

Only a few counts were recorded for this clonotype. The rearrangement joins TRBV9 to TRBJ2-7; weak D call: TRBD1 (5 bases). The ends were cut back, 3 bases at V and 1 base at J, with 11 bases in the middle. The CDR3 loop spans 14 amino acids. Germline V CDR1 and CDR2: SGDLS, YYNGEE. The CDR3 DNA reads TGTGCCAGCAGCGCACACACAGGTTCCTACGAGCAGTACTTC. Residues: CASSAHTGSYEQYF.

The chain couples TRBV27 to TRBJ2-7; 11 bases match TRBD2. The CDR3 consists of 17 residues. Germline V CDR1 and CDR2: MNHEY, SMNVEV (reference sequence). V was pared by 5 bases and J by 5 bases, with 14 bases of the junction left unmatched. The CDR3 is CASSLKTTSGSSHEQYF. For the CDR3, the DNA is TGTGCCAGCAGTCTCAAGACTACTAGCGGGAGTTCCCACGAGCAGTACTTC.

As for this clonotype: A much larger clone lies a single base off, so this may be a read error. The chain links TRBV20-1 to TRBJ2-5; either TRBD1 or TRBD2 may supply D (5 bases each). Germline loops: CDR1 DFQATT, CDR2 SNEGSKA (reference sequence). The CDR3 covers 17 residues. The CDR3 sequence: CCARDWVPGTFQETQYF. CDR3 bases: TGCTGTGCTAGAGATTGGGTCCCCGGGACCTTCCAAGAGACCCAGTACTTC.

V usage is TRBV9 and J usage is TRBJ2-3; TRBD2 aligns across 9 bases. The V gene end was trimmed by 5 bases and the J gene end by 0 bases; junction bases not matched to a gene: 4. Germline assignment: CDR1 SGDLS and CDR2 YYNGEE. The CDR3 is 15 residues long. In DNA form, the CDR3 reads TGTGCCAGCAGGGGGGGGACTAGCAGCACAGATACGCAGTATTTT. Amino acid sequence: CASRGGTSSTDTQYF.

This clonotype was counted only a few times. V is TRBV3-1 and J is TRBJ2-1; no definite D call. This CDR3 region has 11 residues. CDR1 LGHDT and CDR2 YNNKEL come from the germline V gene (reference sequence). V lost 3 bases, J lost 9 bases, and 6 bases lay in between. The CDR3 nucleotides read TGTGCCAGCAGCCAGTGGGGTGAGCAGTTCTTC. Translated: CASSQWGEQFF.

This clonotype has only a few counts. The rearrangement uses TRBV11-2 and TRBJ2-7; D is possibly TRBD1 or TRBD2 (6 bases each). This CDR3 spans 15 amino acids. V was clipped by 5 bases and J by 2 bases, with 16 bases between them. CDR1 and CDR2 (germline): SGHAT, FQNNGV. In nucleotides, the CDR3 is TGTGCCAGCAGCCCCGGGGGCGCGACAGCCTACGAGCAGTACTTC. This translates into CASSPGGATAYEQYF.

The table lists this clonotype with a few counts. This rearrangement joins TRBV11-2 to TRBJ2-5, with D possibly matching TRBD1 (6 bases). Trimming removed 3 bases from V and 0 bases from J, with 8 bases in between. Per germline, CDR1 SGHAT and CDR2 FQNNGV. The CDR3 has 14 amino acids. CDR3 sequence (DNA): TGTGCCAGCAGCTTCCGGGACAACCAAGAGACCCAGTACTTC. It yields the protein CASSFRDNQETQYF.

This clonotype was counted ten times or more. This rearrangement joins TRBV5-1 to TRBJ2-1; D is perhaps TRBD2 (6 bases). The CDR3 runs 15 residues. The germline V gene has CDR1 SGHRS and CDR2 YFSETQ. V was cut by 0 bases and J by 2 bases, with 9 bases left in between. CDR3 in amino acids: CASSLGGGAYNEQFF. For the CDR3, the DNA is TGCGCCAGCAGCTTGGGCGGAGGGGCCTACAATGAGCAGTTCTTC. The full variable domain, rest sourced from reference TRBV5-1 and TRBJ2-1, is KAGVTQTPRYLIKTRGQQVTLSCSPISGHRSVSWYQQTPGQGLQFLFEYFSETQRNKGNFPGRFSGRQFSNSRSEMNVSTLELGDSALYLCASSLGGGAYNEQFFGPGTRLTVL.

This clonotype showed up just a few times. The chain combines TRBV4-3 with TRBJ2-1, with D unresolved. CDR1 and CDR2 (germline): LGHNA, YSLEER. The CDR3 consists of 17 residues. Trimming removed 4 bases at V and 0 bases at J, with 16 bases between. This CDR3 is CASSRRTGGSSYNEQFF. CDR3 nucleotides: TGCGCCAGCAGCCGTCGAACCGGCGGCAGCTCCTACAATGAGCAGTTCTTC.

The chain joins TRBV19 to TRBJ1-1; D is uncertain. CDR3 length equals 15 residues. Trimming removed 0 bases at V and 1 base at J, with 9 bases between. Germline V gene data show CDR1 as LNHDA and CDR2 as SQIVND (reference sequence). CDR3 bases: TGTGCCAGTAGTATAGATTCCTGGGGGAACACTGAAGCTTTCTTT. It encodes CASSIDSWGNTEAFF.

CDR3 coding DNA: TGCAGCGTTCAGACTCCGGGGCCGTACGAGCAGTACTTC. The encoded protein is CSVQTPGPYEQYF. This chain links TRBV29-1 with TRBJ2-7; D is tentatively TRBD1 or TRBD2 (5 bases each). The CDR3 has 13 amino acids. The V end was cut by 5 bases, the J end by 4 bases, with 15 bases between. Germline V gene data show CDR1 as SQVTM and CDR2 as ANQGSEA.

This clonotype was detected many times. The rearrangement uses TRBV10-3 and TRBJ2-3; 8 bases fit TRBD1. This CDR3 has 15 residues. V dropped 4 bases and J dropped 5; count of bases not matched to a gene: 8. CDR1 is ENHRY, CDR2 SYGVKD, per germline. CDR3 nucleotide sequence: TGTGCCATCAGTGGGGAGGACAGGGTGGGAGATACGCAGTATTTT. Translation gives CAISGEDRVGDTQYF.

This clonotype showed up just a few times. The gene calls are TRBV6-4 and TRBJ2-1; D call uncertain. V lost 2 bases, J lost 9 bases, and 11 bases lay in between. The CDR3 has 13 amino acids. Germline V gene sequence: CDR1 MRHNA, CDR2 SNTAGT. The CDR3 reads CASSDQRNSEQFF. CDR3 coding DNA: TGTGCCAGCAGTGACCAACGTAATAGTGAGCAGTTCTTC.

The V and J genes are TRBV11-2 and TRBJ2-7, with D perhaps matching TRBD2 (6 bases). Germline V gene sequence: CDR1 SGHAT, CDR2 FQNNGV. V was cut by 3 bases and J by 0 bases, with 12 bases left in between. The CDR3 contains 15 residues. In nucleotides, the CDR3 is TGTGCCAGCAGCTTTGCGGGGCCGCTCTCCTACGAGCAGTACTTC. It codes for CASSFAGPLSYEQYF.

This chain connects TRBV7-2 to TRBJ2-1, with a tentative D call TRBD1 (5 bases). This CDR3 contains 16 residues. V was clipped by 6 bases and J by 7 bases, with 22 bases between them. The germline V gene has CDR1 SGHTA and CDR2 FQGNSA. In DNA form, the CDR3 reads TGTGCCAGCAGGGGGTCACGCTTGGGGCCTAGGAATGAGCAGTTCTTC. Amino acids: CASRGSRLGPRNEQFF.

This clonotype was counted a few times. This chain connects TRBV20-1 to TRBJ2-5; 14 bases line up with TRBD2. V shed 5 bases and J 10 bases; nucleotides not matched to a gene: 12. Per the germline V gene, CDR1 is DFQATT and CDR2 is SNEGSKA (reference sequence). This CDR3 is built from 15 residues. CDR3 coding DNA: TGCAGTGCTTTCCCGGGACTAGCGGGGGCCCTCGACCAGTACTTC. It yields the protein CSAFPGLAGALDQYF.

Turning to this clonotype: At one boundary the junction diverges from the germline segment, which might be a read error. The chain uses TRBV20-1 and TRBJ2-2; TRBD2 matches 9 bases. Germline V gene lookup returns CDR1 DFQATT and CDR2 SNEGSKA (reference sequence). The CDR3 spans 17 residues. The CDR3 DNA reads TGCAGCGCTAGAAAGTTGCTAGCGGGGATGAACACCGGGGAGCTGTTTTTT. Protein product: CSARKLLAGMNTGELFF.